This T cell receptor beta chain appears in the sequencing data of a study of tumor-infiltrating lymphocytes in primary liver carcinoma. On the study more broadly: Productive TCRbeta reads per sample were roughly 3.5 to 7.13 million, not differing by tissue.

General study results and limits: Tumor region pairs showed greater overlap than either tumor-adjacent or tumor-blood pairs did.

Per the germline V gene, CDR1 is SQVTM and CDR2 is ANQGSEA. The CDR3 extends over 11 amino acids. With a constant-region primer, TCR beta cDNA was made from 450 to 650 ng of total RNA. Modified slightly, ARM-PCR produced TCR beta libraries over three nested multiplex PCR rounds. In the first two PCR rounds, TRBV1-TRBV30 forward primers were paired with a C-beta reverse primer, and each round lasted roughly 10 cycles. Each CDR3 protein gets one entry after TCRdb re-called the multiplex PCR reads with MiXCR. The sample lists about 330,000 distinct CDR3 sequences, less than 70% seen once, with about 6.5% in the top ten. Unsorted whole blood supplied the blood RNA, and germline DNA was isolated too. Before surgery, about 3.9 milliliters of EDTA blood were taken. Comments on this clonotype: The antigen is unknown. Mismatch with germline at one junction end may stem from a read error.

This TCR was sampled from a man between 35 and 55 years old with primary liver carcinoma and hepatitis B virus infection. The source material was peripheral blood. The V call is TRBV29-1, the J call TRBJ2-7, with a tentative D call TRBD1 (6 bases). The CDR3 protein is CSLRTAYEQYF. CDR3 in DNA: TGTAGCCTTCGGACAGCCTACGAGCAGTACTTC.